The 29 T cell receptor beta chains reported below all come from one sample, sequenced in a study of T cell responses to AZD1222 COVID-19 vaccine. The assay was immunoSEQ multiplex PCR, and TCRdb's table has in-frame clones only and misses some. The repertoire consists of about 130,000 clones, with roughly 88% occurring once and the leading ten covering about 4%. The sample in question was peripheral blood, obtained on day 0 of MenACWY control vaccination. All receptors derive from an adult in good health.

This chain uses TRBV5-1 with TRBJ1-5; D unresolved. This CDR3 is built from 15 residues. Germline V CDR1 and CDR2: SGHRS, YFSETQ. The ends were cut back, 2 bases at V and 3 bases at J, with 12 bases in the middle. The CDR3 DNA is TGCGCCAGCAGCTTAGAGAGGGTCGTCAATCAGCCCCAGCATTTT. Translating gives CASSLERVVNQPQHF. The entire variable domain, with the rest obtained from reference TRBV5-1 and TRBJ1-5, is as follows: KAGVTQTPRYLIKTRGQQVTLSCSPISGHRSVSWYQQTPGQGLQFLFEYFSETQRNKGNFPGRFSGRQFSNSRSEMNVSTLELGDSALYLCASSLERVVNQPQHFGDGTRLSIL.

The chain recombines TRBV20-1 with TRBJ2-2, with 7 bases fitting TRBD2. CDR3 length equals 14 residues. J gave up 8 bases and V 3 bases, and 9 bases lay outside the gene matches. Germline CDR1 is DFQATT and CDR2 is SNEGSKA (reference sequence). In DNA form, the CDR3 reads TGCAGTGCTAGTTATGGGACTAAGAAGGGGGAGCTGTTTTTT. Protein: CSASYGTKKGELFF.

The chain carries TRBV18 and TRBJ1-2, with 10 positions matching TRBD1. The CDR3 length is 14 residues. CDR1 and CDR2 from the germline V gene are KGHSH and LQKENI. V lost 3 bases and J lost 7; bases outside the gene matches: 5. This CDR3 reads CASSPPTGGFGYTF. For the CDR3, the DNA is TGTGCCAGCTCACCTCCGACAGGGGGCTTTGGCTACACCTTC.

The rearrangement uses TRBV2 and TRBJ2-2; D is possibly TRBD1 (5 bases). The CDR3 runs to 13 residues. Trimming shortened V by 4 bases and J by 6 bases, and 9 bases separated the two germline ends. Per germline, CDR1 SNHLY and CDR2 FYNNEI. The CDR3 is CASSAEGAGELFF. In DNA, the CDR3 is TGTGCCAGCAGTGCGGAAGGGGCCGGGGAGCTGTTTTTT.

The chain carries TRBV5-6 and TRBJ1-1, with D unresolved. The germline CDR1 and CDR2 sequences are SGHDT and YYEEEE. The CDR3 has 15 residues. The V and J ends lost 4 bases and 1 base respectively, with 14 bases between them. The CDR3 region is CASSKLTFGNTEAFF. CDR3 in DNA: TGTGCCAGCAGCAAGTTGACATTCGGGAACACTGAAGCTTTCTTT.

This clone was seen once. V is TRBV6-1 and J is TRBJ1-2, with D possibly being TRBD1 (5 bases). The V and J ends lost 1 base and 0 bases respectively, with 9 bases between them. This CDR3 has 15 residues. Germline V CDR1 and CDR2: MNHNS, SASEGT. CDR3 sequence reads: CASSEGVGANYGYTF. As DNA, the CDR3 is TGTGCCAGCAGTGAAGGTGTAGGGGCTAACTATGGCTACACCTTC.

V usage is TRBV2 and J usage is TRBJ1-1, with unresolved D. The CDR3 is made up of 14 amino acids. CDR1 is SNHLY and CDR2 is FYNNEI in the germline V gene. V was trimmed by 6 bases and J by 0 bases, leaving 11 bases between them. In DNA, the CDR3 is TGTGCCAGCAGCCCCAGCCGGTTGAACACTGAAGCTTTCTTT. It is translated as CASSPSRLNTEAFF.

The chain is built from TRBV5-6 and TRBJ2-7; 7 bases fit TRBD1. CDR1 SGHDT and CDR2 YYEEEE come from the germline V gene. This CDR3 comprises 15 residues. V dropped 6 bases and J dropped 6; count of bases not matched to a gene: 15. CDR3 sequence reads: CASTLRYRGSAEQYF. CDR3 bases: TGTGCCAGCACCCTAAGGTACAGGGGATCCGCCGAGCAGTACTTC. Full variable domain (remainder filled in from reference TRBV5-6 and TRBJ2-7): DAGVTQSPTHLIKTRGQQVTLRCSPKSGHDTVSWYQQALGQGPQFIFQYYEEEERQRGNFPDRFSGHQFPNYSSELNVNALLLGDSALYLCASTLRYRGSAEQYFGPGTRLTVT.

The chain joins TRBV27 to TRBJ2-6, with D possibly matching TRBD1 (5 bases). Trimming removed 10 bases at V and 0 bases at J, with 19 bases between. Per germline, CDR1 MNHEY and CDR2 SMNVEV (reference sequence). The CDR3 loop spans 17 amino acids. CDR3 sequence (DNA): TGTGCCATCAATGACCAAGGGGTGAACTCTGGGGCCAACGTCCTGACTTTC. Translation: CAINDQGVNSGANVLTF.

V is TRBV29-1 and J is TRBJ1-2; D remains ambiguous. The V and J ends lost 6 bases and 4 bases respectively, with 12 bases between them. The CDR3 loop spans 12 amino acids. In germline, CDR1 is SQVTM, CDR2 ANQGSEA. The CDR3 DNA is TGCAGCGTAGAGTCGGAAACCTATGGCTACACCTTC. This codes for CSVESETYGYTF.

The table lists this clone with a count of one. V usage is TRBV6-4 and J usage is TRBJ2-1; TRBD1 is a possible D gene (6 bases). Trimming left V 4 bases short and J 4 bases short, with 17 bases between. The length of the CDR3 is 16 residues. CDR1 is MRHNA, CDR2 SNTAGT, per germline. In nucleotides, the CDR3 is TGTGCCAGCAGTGGGACGGGAAAGGGGGAGTACAATGAGCAGTTCTTC. Protein: CASSGTGKGEYNEQFF.

V gene TRBV6-4 combines with J gene TRBJ2-3, with unresolved D. Germline lookup yields CDR1 MRHNA and CDR2 SNTAGT. Deletions cut 2 bases from V and 4 bases from J, with 7 bases between. CDR3 length: 13 residues. The CDR3 nucleotides are TGTGCCAGCAGTGACGCGGAGTCAGATACGCAGTATTTT. Translation: CASSDAESDTQYF.

This chain connects TRBV3-1 (or the pseudogene TRBV3-2) to TRBJ1-6; D uncertain. CDR1 is LGHDT, CDR2 YNNKEL, per germline (reference sequence). Deletions cut 3 bases from V and 10 bases from J, with 13 bases between. The CDR3 is 14 residues long. The CDR3 spells CASSHHGKESPLHF. The CDR3 DNA reads TGTGCCAGCAGCCATCATGGTAAGGAGTCACCCCTCCACTTT.

V is TRBV18 and J is TRBJ2-7; D gene unclear. There are 11 residues in the CDR3. Trimming stripped 5 bases from V and 0 bases from J, with 2 bases between. Germline V lookup: CDR1 KGHSH, CDR2 LQKENI. CDR3 sequence: CASSGSYEQYF. CDR3 coding DNA: TGTGCCAGCTCAGGCTCCTACGAGCAGTACTTC.

The chain is built from TRBV19 and TRBJ1-2; 8 bases match TRBD1. This CDR3 region has 16 residues. CDR1 is LNHDA, CDR2 SQIVND, per germline (reference sequence). The J segment lost 3 bases and the V segment lost 7 bases, leaving 13 bases of the junction unmatched. The CDR3 nucleotides read TGTGCCAGTAATAACCCGTTCAGGGGGCTTGACTATGGCTACACCTTC. The encoded protein is CASNNPFRGLDYGYTF.

The chain has TRBV19 and TRBJ1-2; maybe TRBD1 (5 bases). Germline lookup yields CDR1 LNHDA and CDR2 SQIVND (reference sequence). Trimming pared 0 bases from V and 6 bases from J, leaving 8 bases between. The CDR3 runs 13 residues. This CDR3 reads CASSIDTGNGYTF. The CDR3 DNA follows: TGTGCCAGTAGTATAGATACAGGAAATGGCTACACCTTC.

J is TRBJ2-3 and V is TRBV2; D perhaps matches TRBD2 (5 bases). The CDR3 is 14 residues long. Trimming shortened V by 7 bases and J by 0 bases, and 11 bases separated the two germline ends. Germline assignment: CDR1 SNHLY and CDR2 FYNNEI. DNA for the CDR3: TGTGCCAGCAAGAGCGGCCCTAGCACAGATACGCAGTATTTT. The encoded protein is CASKSGPSTDTQYF.

The chain employs TRBV2 and TRBJ1-6; unclear D gene. V shed 3 bases and J shed 6 bases, with 3 bases lying between them. Looked up from germline, CDR1 is SNHLY and CDR2 is FYNNEI. The length of the CDR3 is 12 residues. Written as DNA, the CDR3 is TGTGCCAGCAGTGATGCTAATTCACCCCTCCACTTT. It codes for CASSDANSPLHF.

The V gene is TRBV29-1, the J gene TRBJ2-3; no reliable D call. Deletions cut 4 bases from V and 6 bases from J, with 11 bases between. This CDR3 has 12 amino acids. Germline CDR1 SQVTM, CDR2 ANQGSEA. Here the CDR3 DNA reads TGCAGCGTTGGAGACGTGCGGGATACGCAGTATTTT. Protein: CSVGDVRDTQYF.

The V gene is TRBV30, the J gene TRBJ2-3; 8 bases fit TRBD2. This CDR3 region has 17 residues. Germline assignment: CDR1 GTSNPN and CDR2 SVGIG (reference sequence). Trimming took 0 bases from V and 4 from J; bases not matched to a gene: 12. The CDR3 DNA reads as TGTGCCTGGAGTGTTCCAGGGCGGGAGGTGGATCCAGATACGCAGTATTTT. This codes for CAWSVPGREVDPDTQYF.

The rearrangement joins TRBV6-6 to TRBJ2-1; the D is unclear. The CDR3 consists of 13 residues. Germline assignment: CDR1 MNHNY and CDR2 SVGAGI (reference sequence). V was cut by 5 bases and J by 7 bases, with 12 bases left in between. CDR3 protein: CASSPPSGNEQFF. The CDR3 bases are TGTGCCAGCAGTCCCCCATCTGGGAATGAGCAGTTCTTC.

V and J are TRBV28 and TRBJ1-1; perhaps TRBD1 as D (5 bases). Trimming pared 4 bases from V and 4 bases from J, leaving 19 bases between. Germline lookup yields CDR1 MDHEN and CDR2 SYDVKM. The length of the CDR3 is 16 residues. The CDR3 reads CASSSPTDPGGTEAFF. CDR3 in DNA: TGTGCCAGCAGTTCGCCGACAGACCCCGGGGGCACTGAAGCTTTCTTT.

The chain recombines TRBV5-8 with TRBJ2-7, with unresolved D. The germline V gene has CDR1 SGHTS and CDR2 YDEGEE. CDR3 size: 12 residues. Deletions cut 2 bases from V and 2 bases from J, with 5 bases between. In nucleotides, the CDR3 is TGTGCCAGCAGCTTCCGTGCCTACGAGCAGTACGTC. It specifies CASSFRAYEQYV.

The chain carries TRBV29-1 and TRBJ1-1, with a tentative D call TRBD1 (6 bases). Germline values: CDR1 SQVTM, CDR2 ANQGSEA. The V end was cut by 3 bases, the J end by 4 bases, with 15 bases between. The CDR3 loop spans 14 amino acids. The CDR3 coding sequence is TGCAGCGTTGATGTTCGGGGGGCGGGCACTGAAGCTTTCTTT. It translates to CSVDVRGAGTEAFF.

This chain uses TRBV10-3 with TRBJ1-5; TRBD1 aligns across 8 bases. Germline-derived CDR1 and CDR2 are ENHRY and SYGVKD. There are 16 residues in the CDR3. The J segment lost 0 bases and the V segment lost 3 bases, leaving 4 bases of the junction unmatched. This CDR3 reads CAISDKGTGSNQPQHF. The CDR3, as DNA: TGTGCCATCAGTGACAAGGGGACAGGTAGCAATCAGCCCCAGCATTTT.

The V call is TRBV19, the J call TRBJ1-5; D not resolved. The germline CDR1 and CDR2 sequences are LNHDA and SQIVND (reference sequence). The CDR3 contains 13 residues. V dropped 6 bases and J dropped 7 bases, with 13 bases sitting between them. CDR3: CASSVTVVQPQHF. The CDR3 coding sequence is TGTGCCAGTAGCGTTACGGTAGTCCAGCCCCAGCATTTT.

This clone has only one observation. This chain uses TRBV15 with TRBJ2-7; TRBD1 might be the D (6 bases). The CDR3 spans 13 residues. Germline values: CDR1 LNHNV, CDR2 YYDKDF (reference sequence). The germline V and J ends were trimmed by 4 bases and 3 bases, with 10 bases remaining between them. The CDR3 DNA is TGTGCCACCAGCACAAAACAGGGCTACGAGCAGTACGTC. Amino acid sequence: CATSTKQGYEQYV.

The V and J genes are TRBV5-8 and TRBJ2-1; D is possibly TRBD1 (5 bases). Trimming took off 3 bases at V and 9 bases at J, with 13 bases between the two ends. Per the germline V gene, CDR1 is SGHTS and CDR2 is YDEGEE. The CDR3 is 13 amino acids. The CDR3 region is CASSWKGLGEQFF. Written as DNA, the CDR3 is TGTGCCAGCAGCTGGAAGGGGTTGGGTGAGCAGTTCTTC.

The V call is TRBV29-1, the J call TRBJ2-3; 10 nucleotides align to TRBD1. V lost 3 bases, J lost 2 bases, and 8 bases stayed unmatched. This CDR3 is 16 amino acids long. The germline CDR1 and CDR2 sequences are SQVTM and ANQGSEA. CDR3 protein: CSVEDRGNGPTDTQYF. The CDR3 DNA sequence: TGCAGCGTTGAGGACAGGGGGAACGGTCCCACAGATACGCAGTATTTT.